This TCR beta chain was observed in a study of OX40 agonist ivuxolimab in advanced cancers. Method: immunoSEQ multiplex PCR; TCRdb's copy keeps in-frame clones and lacks some. The sample has about 73,000 clones, about nine tenths seen once; the top ten hold less than 0.9%. The source material was CD4+ or CD8+ T cells sorted from blood, sampled in a trial of the OX40 agonist ivuxolimab. The source is an adult with an advanced solid tumor such as melanoma, head and neck, liver or kidney cancer.

The CDR3 region has the DNA TGTGCCAGCAGCTTGGGGGGAATAGCCAAAAACATTCAGTACTTC. Encoded protein: CASSLGGIAKNIQYF. The chain couples TRBV11-1 to TRBJ2-4; D is possibly TRBD2 (6 bases). Germline V gene lookup returns CDR1 SGHAT and CDR2 FQDESV (reference sequence). V dropped 3 bases and J dropped 0 bases, with 9 bases sitting between them. The CDR3 has 15 residues.